This T cell receptor beta chain was recorded in a study of PD-L1 blockade in urothelial cancer. Points from the study as a whole: Better progression-free and overall survival followed lower pretreatment blood clonality.

The protocol was immunoSEQ multiplex PCR, while the TCRdb copy is restricted to in-frame clones and leaves out a portion. The repertoire holds about 52,000 clones, with 77% as singletons. The CDR3 contains 17 residues. J gave up 0 bases and V 4 bases, and 5 bases lay outside the gene matches. In germline, CDR1 is KGHSH, CDR2 LQKENI. Notes on this clone: Its antigen is undetermined.

The receptor's source is a man aged 65 to 85 with urothelial cancer. The material sequenced was PBMCs, taken around atezolizumab (anti-PD-L1) treatment. The chain has TRBV18 and TRBJ2-4; TRBD1 matches at 11 bases. Written as DNA, the CDR3 is TGTGCCAGCTCACAACGGGACAGGGGGTTAGCCAAAAACATTCAGTACTTC. Translated, it gives CASSQRDRGLAKNIQYF.